This record covers a single T cell receptor beta chain. This sample is drawn from a study of blood T cell repertoires in COVID-19. Across the study: Collection of acute and convalescent COVID-19 samples took place in the United States, Italy and Spain. PBMCs, B-cell-depleted T cells, or T cells provided the cDNA or gDNA that made up the material.

TCRdb keeps only in-frame clones here, not all; method: immunoSEQ multiplex PCR. The data contain roughly 100,000 clones, approximately 82% of them singletons. The CDR3 totals 12 residues. Trimming removed 2 bases from V and 5 bases from J, with 9 bases in between. Germline CDR1 reads GTSNPN; CDR2 reads SVGIG (reference sequence). The V call is TRBV30, the J call TRBJ1-1; weak D call: TRBD1 (6 bases). Material: peripheral blood. The TCR was taken from a man aged 55 to 70 with active or convalescent COVID-19. The CDR3 DNA is TGTGCCTGGAGTTTACAGGGAACTGAAGCTTTCTTT. As protein: CAWSLQGTEAFF.